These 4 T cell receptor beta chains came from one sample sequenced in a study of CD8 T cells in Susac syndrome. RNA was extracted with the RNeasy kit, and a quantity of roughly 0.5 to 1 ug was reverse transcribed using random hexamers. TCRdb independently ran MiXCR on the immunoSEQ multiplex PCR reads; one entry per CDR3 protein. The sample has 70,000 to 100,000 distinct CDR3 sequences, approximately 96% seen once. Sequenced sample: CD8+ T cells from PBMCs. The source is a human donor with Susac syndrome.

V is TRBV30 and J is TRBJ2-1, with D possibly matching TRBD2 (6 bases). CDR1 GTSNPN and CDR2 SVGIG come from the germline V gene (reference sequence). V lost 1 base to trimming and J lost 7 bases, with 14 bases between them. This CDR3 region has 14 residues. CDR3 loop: CAWSELAGRNEQFF. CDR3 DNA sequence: TGTGCCTGGAGTGAACTTGCGGGGCGGAATGAGCAGTTCTTC. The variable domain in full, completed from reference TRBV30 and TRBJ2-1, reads SQTIHQWPATLVQPVGSPLSLECTVEGTSNPNLYWYRQAAGRGLQLLFYSVGIGQISSEVPQNLSASRPQDRQFILSSKKLLLSDSGFYLCAWSELAGRNEQFFGPGTRLTVL.

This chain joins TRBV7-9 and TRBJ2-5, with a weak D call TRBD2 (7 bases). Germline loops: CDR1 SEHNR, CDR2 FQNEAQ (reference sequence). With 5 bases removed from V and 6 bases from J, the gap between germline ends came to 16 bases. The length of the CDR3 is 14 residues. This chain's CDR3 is CASSTPGGRQTQYF. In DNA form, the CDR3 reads TGTGCCAGCAGCACCCCCGGGGGGCGACAGACCCAGTACTTC. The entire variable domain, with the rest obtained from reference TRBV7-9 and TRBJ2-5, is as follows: DTGVSQNPRHKITKRGQNVTFRCDPISEHNRLYWYRQTLGQGPEFLTYFQNEAQLEKSRLLSDRFSAERPKGSFSTLEIQRTEQGDSAMYLCASSTPGGRQTQYFGPGTRLLVL.

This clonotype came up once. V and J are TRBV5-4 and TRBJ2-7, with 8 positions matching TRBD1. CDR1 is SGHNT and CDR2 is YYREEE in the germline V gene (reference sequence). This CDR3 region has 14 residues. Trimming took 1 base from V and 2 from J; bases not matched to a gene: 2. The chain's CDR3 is CASSLRDRTYEQYV. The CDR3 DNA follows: TGTGCCAGCAGCTTGAGGGACAGGACCTACGAGCAGTACGTC.

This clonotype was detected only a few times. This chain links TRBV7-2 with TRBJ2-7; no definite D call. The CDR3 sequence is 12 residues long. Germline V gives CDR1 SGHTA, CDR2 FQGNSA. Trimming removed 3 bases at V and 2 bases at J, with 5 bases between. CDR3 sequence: CASSFSTYEQYF. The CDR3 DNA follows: TGTGCCAGCAGCTTTAGTACCTACGAGCAGTACTTC.